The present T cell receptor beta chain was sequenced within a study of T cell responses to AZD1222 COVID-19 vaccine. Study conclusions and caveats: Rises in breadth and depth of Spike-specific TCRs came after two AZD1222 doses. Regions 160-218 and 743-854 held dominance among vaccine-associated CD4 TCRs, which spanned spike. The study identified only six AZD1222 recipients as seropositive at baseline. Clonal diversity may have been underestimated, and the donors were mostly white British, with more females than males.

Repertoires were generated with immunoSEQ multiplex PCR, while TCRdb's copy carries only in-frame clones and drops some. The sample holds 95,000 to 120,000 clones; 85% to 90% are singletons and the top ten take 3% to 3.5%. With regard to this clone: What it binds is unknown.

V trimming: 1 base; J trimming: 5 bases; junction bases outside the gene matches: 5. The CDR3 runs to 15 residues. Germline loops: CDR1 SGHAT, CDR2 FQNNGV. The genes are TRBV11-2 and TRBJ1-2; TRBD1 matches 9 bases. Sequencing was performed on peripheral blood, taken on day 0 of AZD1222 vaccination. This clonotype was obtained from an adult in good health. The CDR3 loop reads CASSLVADRGYGYTF. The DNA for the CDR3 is TGTGCCAGCAGCTTAGTCGCGGACAGGGGATATGGCTACACCTTC.